Listed below are T cell receptor beta chains from one sample, sequenced in a study of CD4 T cells in relation to SARS-CoV-2 and coronaviruses. Produced via immunoSEQ multiplex PCR; TCRdb's table is partial and in-frame only. This repertoire shows roughly 71,000 clones, about 89% found once; its top ten account for about 1.6%. Specimen: memory CD4+ T cells from PBMCs. Receptors were obtained from a human donor in good health. Both conserved end residues are part of each CDR3. A D gene is named only where the DNA matches it firmly. The size entry is marked missing in some rows and otherwise reads once, few, many or a size class.

TGCGCCAGCAGCCAAGAAATGGGGGGGGGCCGGGGTGGCACAGATACGCAGTATTTT | CASSQEMGGGRGGTDTQYF | 19 | NA | TRBV4-3 | NA | TRBJ2-3
TGCGCCAGCACCAAGACGGGAGGGCCCGGGGAGCTGTTTTTT | CASTKTGGPGELFF | 14 | TRBD2 | TRBV5-1 | few | TRBJ2-2
TGTGCCAGCAGCTCTTCCGGTATGAATGAGCAGTTCTTC | CASSSSGMNEQFF | 13 | NA | TRBV7-3 | NA | TRBJ2-1
TGTGCCAGCAGCCAAAGCGATGAGCAGTTCTTC | CASSQSDEQFF | 11 | NA | TRBV3-1/TRBV3-2 | NA | TRBJ2-1
TGTGCCAGCAGCCCTCAGGGGGCCGGTCAGCCCCAGCATTTT | CASSPQGAGQPQHF | 14 | TRBD1 | TRBV6-6 | NA | TRBJ1-5
TGTGCCACCGCACTCGGGATACTAAACACTGAAGCTTTCTTT | CATALGILNTEAFF | 14 | NA | TRBV6-5 | NA | TRBJ1-1
TGCGCCAGCAGCGCGGCGGGACAGGGGTCCACCGAGCAGTACTTC | CASSAAGQGSTEQYF | 15 | TRBD1 | TRBV5-1 | NA | TRBJ2-7
TGTGCCAGTAGTATCTTTAGCGGAGGGGGCTTCACTGAAGCTTTCTTT | CASSIFSGGGFTEAFF | 16 | TRBD1 | TRBV19 | NA | TRBJ1-1
TGTGCCAGTAGTTTTGTGGCTGACTATGGCTACACCTTC | CASSFVADYGYTF | 13 | NA | TRBV19 | NA | TRBJ1-2
TGTGCCAGCAGCTCGCCGGGGCAAGAGACCCAGTACTTC | CASSSPGQETQYF | 13 | NA | TRBV6-5 | NA | TRBJ2-5
TGTGCCAGCTCGCTCAGGGGCGACTATGGCTACACCTTC | CASSLRGDYGYTF | 13 | NA | TRBV18 | NA | TRBJ1-2
TGTGCCAGTAGTATGGGGGGACGCTCCTACAATGAGCAGTTCTTC | CASSMGGRSYNEQFF | 15 | NA | TRBV19 | NA | TRBJ2-1
TGTGCCAGCAGCCTGGGTAGCGGGGGGCGGACAGATACGCAGTATTTT | CASSLGSGGRTDTQYF | 16 | TRBD2 | TRBV3-1/TRBV3-2 | NA | TRBJ2-3
TGTGCCAGCAGCCAAGTTGACAGAGAGACCCAGTACTTC | CASSQVDRETQYF | 13 | NA | TRBV14 | NA | TRBJ2-5
TGTGCCAGCAGCTGGGGGGGTTCAGGTGAGCAGTTCTTC | CASSWGGSGEQFF | 13 | TRBD2 | TRBV6-5 | NA | TRBJ2-1
TGTGCCAGCAGCCTAGACAGGGGACTAGAGACCCAGTACTTC | CASSLDRGLETQYF | 14 | TRBD1 | TRBV5-4 | few | TRBJ2-5
TGTGCCAGCTCTCGCTCAGGGGGAGGTGAAAAACTGTTTTTT | CASSRSGGGEKLFF | 14 | TRBD1 | TRBV18 | NA | TRBJ1-4
TGTGCCAGCAGCATAGCGGGGGGGGACTACAATGAGCAGTTCTTC | CASSIAGGDYNEQFF | 15 | TRBD2 | TRBV6-4 | NA | TRBJ2-1
TGTGCCATCAGTGAGAAAATGAGTGCAACTAATGAAAAACTGTTTTTT | CAISEKMSATNEKLFF | 16 | NA | TRBV10-3 | once | TRBJ1-4